Below, 30 T cell receptor beta chains from the same sample are listed, as sequenced in a study of radiation and T cells in renal cell carcinoma. Produced via immunoSEQ multiplex PCR; TCRdb's table is partial and in-frame only. Among 150,000 to 160,000 clones listed, about 87% were seen once. Time point denoted: blood 2 weeks post-SBRT. Treatment in this sample: 15 Gy SBRT to primary tumor, nephrectomy 4 weeks later. Sequencing was performed on blood, taken from a patient whose treatment included radiotherapy and nephrectomy. Receptors were obtained from a woman aged 50 to 60 with renal cell carcinoma.

CDR3 region: CATLGTPTYNEQFF. DNA of the CDR3: TGTGCCACCTTAGGGACGCCTACCTACAATGAGCAGTTCTTC. The chain uses TRBV6-1 and TRBJ2-1; D may be TRBD1 or TRBD2 (5 bases each). The CDR3 length is 14 residues. Trimming cost V 10 bases and J 2 bases, with 15 bases left between them. The V gene's germline CDR1 is MNHNS and CDR2 SASEGT.

The gene calls are TRBV7-2 and TRBJ2-3, with 8 bases that match TRBD2. The V gene's germline CDR1 is SGHTA and CDR2 FQGNSA. The CDR3 spans 12 residues. V shed 7 bases, J shed 6 bases, and the junction held 3 bases outside the gene matches. The CDR3 region is CASKGGGDTQYF. DNA of the CDR3: TGTGCCAGCAAGGGCGGGGGGGATACGCAGTATTTT.

The CDR3 coding sequence is TGCGCCAGCAGCTTAGGTGACAGCATCTACGAGCAGTACTTC. This codes for CASSLGDSIYEQYF. The gene calls are TRBV5-1 and TRBJ2-7; tentatively, D is TRBD1 (5 bases). Trimming cost V 2 bases and J 3 bases, with 12 bases left between them. The germline gives CDR1 SGHRS, CDR2 YFSETQ. The CDR3 contains 14 residues.

The V gene is TRBV7-3, the J gene TRBJ2-2, with a possible D match to TRBD1 (5 bases). Trimming left V 0 bases short and J 5 bases short, with 7 bases between. This CDR3 region has 14 residues. Germline values: CDR1 SGHTA, CDR2 FQGTGA. CDR3 loop: CASSLTQGTGELFF. The DNA of the CDR3 is TGTGCCAGCAGCTTAACGCAGGGTACCGGGGAGCTGTTTTTT.

The chain links TRBV7-8 to TRBJ2-3, with a weak D call TRBD2 (6 bases). Germline V lookup: CDR1 SGHVS, CDR2 FQNEAQ. The CDR3 is 16 amino acids. V lost 3 bases to trimming and J lost 0 bases, with 13 bases between them. CDR3 DNA: TGTGCCAGCAGCTTTAATCCGGGGACTAGCACAGATACGCAGTATTTT. Translation gives CASSFNPGTSTDTQYF.

The chain employs TRBV29-1 and TRBJ1-3; the D is unclear. V shed 4 bases and J shed 2 bases, with 9 bases lying between them. Germline loops: CDR1 SQVTM, CDR2 ANQGSEA. The CDR3 runs to 13 residues. This CDR3 reads CSVGGITGNTIYF. The CDR3 DNA sequence: TGCAGCGTTGGAGGCATCACTGGAAACACCATATATTTT. Supplemented by reference TRBV29-1 and TRBJ1-3, the full variable domain reads SAVISQKPSRDICQRGTSLTIQCQVDSQVTMMFWYRQQPGQSLTLIATANQGSEATYESGFVIDKFPISRPNLTFSTLTVSNMSPEDSSIYLCSVGGITGNTIYFGEGSWLTVV.

V and J are TRBV9 and TRBJ2-1; TRBD2 aligns across 9 bases. The CDR3 consists of 18 residues. The V segment lost 0 bases and the J segment 1 base; nucleotides outside the gene matches: 8. Germline CDR1 SGDLS, CDR2 YYNGEE. CDR3 sequence (DNA): TGTGCCAGCAGCGTAGGTGGTAGCGGGGGCCTTTCCTACAATGAGCAGTTCTTC. Protein product: CASSVGGSGGLSYNEQFF.

This sequence joins TRBV2 and TRBJ2-1; a possible D gene is TRBD2 (6 bases). Germline V gene sequence: CDR1 SNHLY, CDR2 FYNNEI. The CDR3 is 16 amino acids. The V and J ends lost 1 base and 7 bases respectively, with 17 bases between them. CDR3 loop: CASSEEEGRVKNEQFF. CDR3 in DNA: TGTGCCAGCAGTGAAGAGGAGGGCAGGGTAAAAAATGAGCAGTTCTTC.

This clone was picked up one time. The chain employs TRBV25-1 and TRBJ2-6, with D maybe TRBD1 (5 bases). The germline gives CDR1 MGHDK, CDR2 SYGVNS. There are 17 residues in the CDR3. The ends were cut back, 1 base at V and 1 base at J, with 11 bases in the middle. CDR3 sequence reads: CASSESGRVSGANVLTF. Written as DNA, the CDR3 is TGTGCCAGCAGTGAATCGGGCAGGGTATCTGGGGCCAACGTCCTGACTTTC. Combining the CDR3 with reference TRBV25-1 and TRBJ2-6 gives the whole variable domain EADIYQTPRYLVIGTGKKITLECSQTMGHDKMYWYQQDPGMELHLIHYSYGVNSTEKGDLSSESTVSRIRTEHFPLTLESARPSHTSQYLCASSESGRVSGANVLTFGAGSRLTVL.

The V gene is TRBV5-5, the J gene TRBJ1-2, with D perhaps matching TRBD1 (6 bases). Germline CDR1 SGHKS, CDR2 YYEKEE (reference sequence). Trimming left V 3 bases short and J 9 bases short, with 15 bases between. The CDR3 totals 13 residues. The CDR3 sequence: CASSSTGPRSYTF. In DNA, the CDR3 is TGTGCCAGCAGCTCCACAGGGCCGCGGAGCTACACCTTC.

V and J are TRBV5-1 and TRBJ2-3, with TRBD1 identical over 7 bases. This CDR3 spans 16 amino acids. With 3 bases clipped from V and 4 bases from J, the junction kept 11 bases outside the gene matches. The germline gives CDR1 SGHRS, CDR2 YFSETQ. The CDR3 nucleotides are TGCGCCAGCAGCTATAACCGGGACAGTCTTCCAGATACGCAGTATTTT. This translates into CASSYNRDSLPDTQYF.

This sequence joins TRBV11-1 and TRBJ2-5, with a weak D call TRBD2 (5 bases). The CDR3 spans 14 residues. CDR1 SGHAT and CDR2 FQDESV come from the germline V gene (reference sequence). Trimming pared 4 bases from V and 9 bases from J, leaving 18 bases between. The CDR3 coding sequence is TGTGCCAGCAGCTACGAGCTCCTAACGGGGTCCCAGTACTTC. Protein product: CASSYELLTGSQYF.

The CDR3 coding sequence is TGTGCCAGCAGCATTGGATACAATGAGCAGTTCTTC. Protein: CASSIGYNEQFF. The chain uses TRBV7-2 and TRBJ2-1; D unclear. The CDR3 runs 12 residues. Germline CDR1 reads SGHTA; CDR2 reads FQGNSA. V lost 5 bases and J lost 4, with 6 bases in between. The full variable domain, rest sourced from reference TRBV7-2 and TRBJ2-1, is GAGVSQSPSNKVTEKGKDVELRCDPISGHTALYWYRQSLGQGLEFLIYFQGNSAPDKSGLPSDRFSAERTGGSVSTLTIQRTQQEDSAVYLCASSIGYNEQFFGPGTRLTVL.

V is TRBV7-9 and J is TRBJ1-1; 8 bases are a match to TRBD1. V lost 0 bases and J lost 5; bases outside the gene matches: 5. The germline CDR1 and CDR2 sequences are SEHNR and FQNEAQ (reference sequence). This CDR3 region has 15 residues. As DNA, the CDR3 is TGTGCCAGCAGCTTAGCCCAGGGGGCTTGGACTGAAGCTTTCTTT. As protein: CASSLAQGAWTEAFF. Full variable domain (rest looked up from reference TRBV7-9 and TRBJ1-1): DTGVSQNPRHKITKRGQNVTFRCDPISEHNRLYWYRQTLGQGPEFLTYFQNEAQLEKSRLLSDRFSAERPKGSFSTLEIQRTEQGDSAMYLCASSLAQGAWTEAFFGQGTRLTVV.

This chain connects TRBV9 to TRBJ2-2; D is undetermined. With 1 base removed from V and 7 bases from J, the gap between germline ends came to 11 bases. This CDR3 has 14 amino acids. The germline V gene encodes CDR1 SGDLS and CDR2 YYNGEE. The CDR3: CASSVSVQVGELFF. The CDR3, as DNA: TGTGCCAGCAGCGTATCGGTGCAGGTCGGGGAGCTGTTTTTT.

The chain employs TRBV7-9 and TRBJ2-1; 7 nucleotides align to TRBD1. The CDR3 is made up of 18 amino acids. Germline CDR1 is SEHNR and CDR2 is FQNEAQ (reference sequence). J was trimmed by 0 bases and V by 1 base; bases with no gene match: 9. The CDR3 sequence: CASSLVRGQKSSYNEQFF. CDR3 DNA: TGTGCCAGCAGCTTAGTGAGGGGACAGAAGAGCTCCTACAATGAGCAGTTCTTC. Based on the CDR3 plus reference TRBV7-9 and TRBJ2-1, the full variable domain is DTGVSQNPRHKITKRGQNVTFRCDPISEHNRLYWYRQTLGQGPEFLTYFQNEAQLEKSRLLSDRFSAERPKGSFSTLEIQRTEQGDSAMYLCASSLVRGQKSSYNEQFFGPGTRLTVL.

The chain uses TRBV15 and TRBJ1-2; the match to TRBD1 covers 9 bases. CDR3 size: 13 residues. J was trimmed by 3 bases and V by 5 bases; bases with no gene match: 1. Germline V gene data show CDR1 as LNHNV and CDR2 as YYDKDF (reference sequence). The CDR3 DNA is TGTGCCACCAGCGACAGGGGGTACTATGGCTACACCTTC. It yields the protein CATSDRGYYGYTF.

This rearrangement joins TRBV4-3 to TRBJ2-7, with a weak D call TRBD2 (6 bases). The germline V gene encodes CDR1 LGHNA and CDR2 YSLEER. This CDR3 region has 17 residues. The germline V and J ends were trimmed by 0 bases and 3 bases, with 18 bases remaining between them. CDR3 nucleotides: TGCGCCAGCAGCCAAGAGGCAGGCCCTGGGGGGTACTACGAGCAGTACTTC. This gives the protein CASSQEAGPGGYYEQYF.

The rearrangement joins TRBV4-1 to TRBJ1-6; D gene unclear. CDR3 length: 17 residues. The ends were cut back, 4 bases at V and 0 bases at J, with 13 bases in the middle. Germline lookup yields CDR1 MGHRA and CDR2 YSYEKL. This CDR3 is CASSLEGMSSYNSPLHF. In DNA form, the CDR3 reads TGCGCCAGCAGCCTTGAGGGAATGAGCTCCTATAATTCACCCCTCCACTTT.

This chain uses TRBV6-6 with TRBJ2-2; 9 bases are a match to TRBD1. CDR1 and CDR2 from the germline V gene are MNHNY and SVGAGI (reference sequence). There are 15 residues in the CDR3. Trimming took 6 bases from V and 7 from J; bases not matched to a gene: 9. CDR3 in DNA: TGTGCCAGCAGCGATGAGACAGGGGGACTCGGGGAGCTGTTTTTT. Translating gives CASSDETGGLGELFF.

CDR3 DNA: TGTGCCAGCAGCTTAGGGGGGTCGGGAAACACCATATATTTT. Translation gives CASSLGGSGNTIYF. The chain links TRBV7-6 to TRBJ1-3; D possibly corresponds to TRBD1 (5 bases). Per germline, CDR1 SGHVS and CDR2 FNYEAQ. Trimming cost V 1 base and J 4 bases, with 8 bases left between them. This CDR3 region has 14 residues.

The genes are TRBV28 and TRBJ1-1, with no clear D. Trimming pared 8 bases from V and 1 base from J, leaving 11 bases between. The CDR3 totals 13 residues. Germline V gene sequence: CDR1 MDHEN, CDR2 SYDVKM. CDR3 sequence reads: CASAGQPNTEAFF. CDR3 nucleotides: TGTGCCAGCGCCGGGCAACCGAACACTGAAGCTTTCTTT.

The chain employs TRBV28 and TRBJ1-6; D is unresolved. The CDR3 is 14 residues long. Germline V lookup: CDR1 MDHEN, CDR2 SYDVKM. Trimming took 6 bases from V and 7 from J, leaving 13 bases between them. DNA of the CDR3: TGTGCCAGCAGCTCCGCCGGACCCAATTCACCCCTCCACTTT. It translates to CASSSAGPNSPLHF.

This chain joins TRBV19 and TRBJ1-2; D possibly corresponds to TRBD1 (6 bases). From germline, CDR1 is LNHDA and CDR2 SQIVND (reference sequence). Trimming took off 6 bases at V and 4 bases at J, with 21 bases between the two ends. There are 16 residues in the CDR3. DNA of the CDR3: TGTGCCAGTAGCCGAACAAAACAGGGAGGGAGCTATGGCTACACCTTC. Its protein is CASSRTKQGGSYGYTF.

The rearrangement links TRBV7-8 to TRBJ1-1; maybe TRBD1 (6 bases). The CDR3 consists of 16 residues. The V gene's germline CDR1 is SGHVS and CDR2 FQNEAQ. V dropped 5 bases and J dropped 3 bases, with 19 bases sitting between them. The CDR3 spells CASSPSRVRGDTEAFF. The CDR3 DNA reads TGTGCCAGCAGCCCCAGCAGGGTGAGGGGGGACACTGAAGCTTTCTTT.

The V gene is TRBV18, the J gene TRBJ1-6; maybe TRBD1 (5 bases). Germline loops: CDR1 KGHSH, CDR2 LQKENI. Trimming removed 3 bases from V and 10 bases from J, with 13 bases in between. The CDR3 totals 14 residues. CDR3 region: CASSPQDRGSPLHF. DNA of the CDR3: TGTGCCAGCTCACCTCAGGACCGGGGGTCACCCCTCCACTTT.

The gene calls are TRBV7-2 and TRBJ2-7; D uncertain. Trimming stripped 0 bases from V and 5 bases from J, with 8 bases between. Looked up from germline, CDR1 is SGHTA and CDR2 is FQGNSA. The CDR3 sequence is 13 residues long. The CDR3: CASSLARRNEQYF. CDR3 sequence (DNA): TGTGCCAGCAGCTTAGCGCGGCGTAACGAGCAGTACTTC.

This chain joins TRBV19 and TRBJ2-3, with 11 bases that match TRBD2. The CDR3 runs to 15 residues. V was pared by 7 bases and J by 2 bases, with 5 bases of the junction left unmatched. CDR1 and CDR2 (germline): LNHDA, SQIVND (reference sequence). CDR3 residues: CASTVAGGNTDTQYF. Here the CDR3 DNA reads TGTGCCAGTACCGTAGCGGGGGGGAACACAGATACGCAGTATTTT.

As for this clone: The junction shows a germline mismatch at one end, possibly a read error. The chain carries TRBV7-7 and TRBJ2-5, with TRBD2 matching over 11 bases. In germline, CDR1 is SSHAT, CDR2 FNYEAQ (reference sequence). This CDR3 is built from 16 residues. The CDR3 loop is CASSFGTSGSQETQYF. The CDR3 bases are TGTGCTAGCAGCTTTGGGACTAGCGGATCCCAAGAGACCCAGTACTTC.

The chain employs TRBV6-1 and TRBJ2-5; 7 bases match TRBD2. CDR1 MNHNS and CDR2 SASEGT come from the germline V gene. Trimming removed 3 bases from V and 4 bases from J; junction bases left unmatched: 5. The CDR3 spans 14 residues. CDR3 protein: CASSDAGEGETQYF. The CDR3, as DNA: TGTGCCAGCAGTGATGCGGGAGAGGGAGAGACCCAGTACTTC.